Following are 17 T cell receptor beta chains from one sample sequenced in a study of OX40 agonist ivuxolimab in advanced cancers. Sequencing was performed with immunoSEQ multiplex PCR; in TCRdb, only in-frame clones are kept and a portion is missing. Of roughly 70,000 clones in the sample, 70% to 90% are singletons; the top ten hold approximately 1.1%. Sequences were derived from CD4+ or CD8+ T cells sorted from blood, sampled in a trial of the OX40 agonist ivuxolimab. These receptors originate from an adult with an advanced solid tumor such as melanoma, head and neck, liver or kidney cancer.

The genes are TRBV21-1 and TRBJ2-1; TRBD1 reflects the table's D call only, with no check against the DNA. TRBV21-1 is a documented pseudogene. CDR3 length: 16 amino acids. The CDR3 reads CASSKDETGAGNEQFF. The CDR3 DNA is TGTGCCAGCAGCAAAGACGAGACAGGGGCCGGCAATGAGCAGTTCTTC.

V gene TRBV18 combines with J gene TRBJ2-2; possible D gene TRBD1, 6 bases. Germline V gives CDR1 KGHSH, CDR2 LQKENI. This CDR3 is built from 15 residues. V was shortened by 6 bases and J by 3 bases, with 14 bases between the two germline ends. CDR3 region: CASSPSGQHTGELFF. In DNA form, the CDR3 reads TGTGCCAGCTCGCCTTCTGGACAGCACACCGGGGAGCTGTTTTTT.

This clone showed up just once. This chain uses TRBV5-1 with TRBJ2-7; 10 nucleotides align to TRBD1. The CDR3 contains 16 residues. Germline V lookup: CDR1 SGHRS, CDR2 YFSETQ. After removal of 0 bases from V and 5 bases from J, the junction contained 8 bases not matched to a gene. The CDR3 bases are TGCGCCAGCAGCTTGGGTTTGGGGACAGGGGATAACGAGCAGTACTTC. Protein sequence: CASSLGLGTGDNEQYF.

V usage is TRBV6-6 and J usage is TRBJ2-6, with D hard to call. V lost 6 bases to trimming and J lost 0 bases, with 0 bases between them. This CDR3 has 12 residues. Germline CDR1 is MNHNY and CDR2 is SVGAGI (reference sequence). The CDR3 nucleotides are TGTGCCAGCAGCTCTGGGGCCAACGTCCTGACTTTC. Its translation is CASSSGANVLTF.

J is TRBJ2-3 and V is TRBV5-1, with no clear D. Looked up from germline, CDR1 is SGHRS and CDR2 is YFSETQ. The CDR3 is 15 residues long. With 6 bases removed from V and 4 bases from J, the gap between germline ends came to 18 bases. The CDR3 loop is CASMLGQRGADTQYF. The CDR3 DNA sequence: TGCGCCAGCATGCTTGGCCAGCGAGGTGCAGATACGCAGTATTTT.

The V and J genes are TRBV9 and TRBJ2-5; D not certain. The J call may be faulty, since TRBJ2-7 better matches the DNA end. This CDR3 is 15 amino acids long. Germline loops: CDR1 SGDLS, CDR2 YYNGEE. CDR3 in DNA: TGTGCCAGCAGCGTAGCCGCAATATCCAGCCACGAGCAGTACTTC. Its protein product is CASSVAAISSHEQYF.

The rearrangement joins TRBV19 to TRBJ2-5; TRBD1 matches 7 bases. CDR1 is LNHDA and CDR2 is SQIVND in the germline V gene (reference sequence). Germline trimming cut 5 bases from V and 6 bases from J; bases unmatched to any gene: 12. The length of the CDR3 is 15 residues. CDR3 loop: CASSGDSGVGKTQYF. The CDR3 bases are TGTGCCAGTAGTGGGGACAGTGGGGTTGGAAAGACCCAGTACTTC.

The J gene is TRBJ1-2, the V gene TRBV7-2; TRBD1 matches at 11 bases. Looked up from germline, CDR1 is SGHTA and CDR2 is FQGNSA. The J segment lost 2 bases and the V segment lost 5 bases, leaving 4 bases of the junction unmatched. There are 15 residues in the CDR3. The CDR3 sequence: CASSRDRGVNYGYTF. The CDR3 region has the DNA TGTGCCAGCAGCAGGGACAGGGGGGTCAACTATGGCTACACCTTC.

The sample holds a few counts of this clone. This chain connects TRBV6-6 to TRBJ2-5; D uncertain. The CDR3 spans 13 residues. CDR1 is MNHNY, CDR2 SVGAGI, per germline (reference sequence). V was cut by 5 bases and J by 2 bases, with 9 bases left in between. Here the CDR3 reads CASSEPPQETQYF. The CDR3 region has the DNA TGTGCCAGCAGTGAGCCGCCACAAGAGACCCAGTACTTC.

The rearrangement joins TRBV15 to TRBJ1-3, with 9 bases aligning to TRBD1. The CDR3 loop spans 17 amino acids. The V gene end was trimmed by 0 bases and the J gene end by 2 bases; junction bases not matched to a gene: 5. Germline-derived CDR1 and CDR2 are LNHNV and YYDKDF (reference sequence). The CDR3 sequence: CATSRERTGVTGNTIYF. In nucleotides, the CDR3 is TGTGCCACCAGCAGAGAGAGGACAGGGGTGACTGGAAACACCATATATTTT.

The V call is TRBV19, the J call TRBJ2-5, with unresolved D. Trimming stripped 4 bases from V and 3 bases from J, with 12 bases between. Germline V CDR1 and CDR2: LNHDA, SQIVND (reference sequence). This CDR3 spans 14 amino acids. CDR3 DNA sequence: TGTGCCAGTAGTAGAGGTTCCGCTAAAGAGACCCAGTACTTC. This sequence encodes CASSRGSAKETQYF.

V usage is TRBV20-1 and J usage is TRBJ2-7; D is undetermined. CDR3 length equals 11 residues. The germline V gene has CDR1 DFQATT and CDR2 SNEGSKA (reference sequence). V lost 1 base and J lost 5, with 6 bases in between. For the CDR3, the DNA is TGCAGTGCTAGAGTCCAGAACGAGCAGTACTTC. Translated, it gives CSARVQNEQYF.

V and J are TRBV7-2 and TRBJ2-6; D may be TRBD1 (5 bases). Germline V CDR1 and CDR2: SGHTA, FQGNSA. The CDR3 sequence is 18 residues long. Deletions cut 5 bases from V and 5 bases from J, with 22 bases between. CDR3 sequence (DNA): TGTGCCAGCAGCACGATAAGCAGAGGACAAAGTCGGGCCAACGTCCTGACTTTC. Translated, it gives CASSTISRGQSRANVLTF. Full variable domain (rest looked up from reference TRBV7-2 and TRBJ2-6): GAGVSQSPSNKVTEKGKDVELRCDPISGHTALYWYRQSLGQGLEFLIYFQGNSAPDKSGLPSDRFSAERTGGSVSTLTIQRTQQEDSAVYLCASSTISRGQSRANVLTFGAGSRLTVL.

This clone was counted a single time. This chain uses TRBV9 with TRBJ1-4; D is possibly TRBD1 (5 bases). Germline lookup yields CDR1 SGDLS and CDR2 YYNGEE. Trimming pared 7 bases from V and 0 bases from J, leaving 13 bases between. The CDR3 runs to 15 residues. The CDR3 protein is CASSPGVATNEKLFF. The CDR3 coding sequence is TGTGCCAGCTCCCCGGGGGTCGCAACTAATGAAAAACTGTTTTTT.

The chain is built from TRBV29-1 and TRBJ2-6; D call uncertain. Germline CDR1 reads SQVTM; CDR2 reads ANQGSEA. V was pared by 5 bases and J by 0 bases, with 2 bases between. This CDR3 is 12 amino acids long. CDR3 residues: CSVHSGANVLTF. The CDR3 DNA is TGCAGCGTTCACTCTGGGGCCAACGTCCTGACTTTC.

This chain links TRBV6-5 with TRBJ1-4; D not certain. The length of the CDR3 is 16 residues. Trimming took off 1 base at V and 5 bases at J, with 14 bases between the two ends. Germline V lookup: CDR1 MNHEY, CDR2 SVGAGI. In nucleotides, the CDR3 is TGTGCCAGCAGTTACTTGTCGGCAGGACGGAATGAAAAACTGTTTTTT. The encoded protein is CASSYLSAGRNEKLFF.

V gene TRBV6-1 combines with J gene TRBJ2-7; TRBD1 aligns across 8 bases. This CDR3 has 14 amino acids. V shed 2 bases and J 5 bases; nucleotides not matched to a gene: 5. Germline CDR1 MNHNS, CDR2 SASEGT. The CDR3: CASSERGQAHEQYF. The CDR3, as DNA: TGTGCCAGCAGTGAAAGGGGACAGGCCCACGAGCAGTACTTC.